The 9 T cell receptor beta chains reported below all come from one sample, sequenced in a study of tumor and adjacent non-tumor tissue in lung cancer. RNA was extracted from bulk tissue without any cell sorting. The library came from three nested PCR rounds adapted from ARM-PCR protocols. TCRdb used MiXCR to reprocess the multiplex PCR reads, holding one entry per CDR3 protein. The table records about 200,000 distinct CDR3 sequences, around 70% of them present only once. The sequencing sample was made of lung tumor tissue. These receptors originate from a man between 60 and 75 years old with non-small cell lung cancer.

The V gene is TRBV5-1, the J gene TRBJ1-1, with 7 bases matching TRBD1. This CDR3 is 16 amino acids long. The V gene's germline CDR1 is SGHRS and CDR2 YFSETQ. J was trimmed by 5 bases and V by 0 bases; bases with no gene match: 10. The CDR3 coding sequence is TGCGCCAGCAGCTTGGGACTGACAGGGTCGGGGACTGAAGCTTTCTTT. It encodes CASSLGLTGSGTEAFF.

The chain joins TRBV5-6 to TRBJ1-6; 9 nucleotides match TRBD1. V lost 7 bases and J lost 1; bases outside the gene matches: 6. The germline V gene encodes CDR1 SGHDT and CDR2 YYEEEE. This CDR3 contains 16 residues. The DNA for the CDR3 is TGTGCCAGCTCGGGACAGGGCGGGTCCTATAATTCACCCCTCCACTTT. Translation: CASSGQGGSYNSPLHF.

The chain has TRBV4-2 and TRBJ1-3; D uncertain. This CDR3 has 18 amino acids. Germline loops: CDR1 LGHNA, CDR2 YNFKEQ. V gave up 0 bases and J gave up 3 bases, with 18 bases separating them. CDR3 coding DNA: TGTGCCAGCAGCCAAGAACCGGCAGCCGTGACCCGTGGAAACACCATATATTTT. Its translation: CASSQEPAAVTRGNTIYF.

Comment on this clonotype: The conserved final phenylalanine or tryptophan is absent from the CDR3, which likely points to a read error. The V call is TRBV6-2 or TRBV6-3, the J call TRBJ2-7; 13 nucleotides align to TRBD2. This CDR3 is built from 16 residues. Looked up from germline, CDR1 is MNHEY and CDR2 is SVGEGT. This CDR3 is CPSSTGTSGEFYEQYL. The CDR3 nucleotides read TGTCCCAGCAGTACCGGGACTAGCGGGGAATTCTACGAGCAGTACTTA.

As regards this clonotype: The final CDR3 position lacks the conserved phenylalanine or tryptophan, pointing to a likely read error. The chain has TRBV29-1 and TRBJ1-5; TRBD1 matches at 7 bases. J was trimmed by 3 bases and V by 4 bases; bases with no gene match: 21. The CDR3 runs to 19 residues. CDR1 and CDR2 from the germline V gene are SQVTM and ANQGSEA. CDR3 in amino acids: CSVGGLQVCHDRANQPQHY. CDR3 bases: TGCAGCGTTGGGGGACTTCAGGTGTGCCACGACAGGGCCAATCAGCCCCAGCATTAT.

Details on this clonotype: Since a much larger clone is just one base distant, this may be a read error. V gene TRBV20-1 combines with J gene TRBJ2-5; 8 bases line up with TRBD2. Germline V gene lookup returns CDR1 DFQATT and CDR2 SNEGSKA (reference sequence). V lost 6 bases to trimming and J lost 4 bases; unmatched junction nucleotides: 10. This CDR3 is 14 amino acids long. The DNA for the CDR3 is TGCAGTGCGATACTAGCGGTAGGGCTAGAGACCCAGTACTTC. Translating gives CSAILAVGLETQYF.

The V and J genes are TRBV5-1 and TRBJ1-4; possible D gene TRBD1, 5 bases. V was trimmed by 3 bases and J by 7 bases, leaving 16 bases between them. The germline V gene has CDR1 SGHRS and CDR2 YFSETQ. The CDR3 totals 15 residues. CDR3 sequence: CASSWGEGRGEKLFF. The CDR3 nucleotides are TGCGCCAGCAGCTGGGGCGAAGGGCGCGGTGAAAAACTGTTTTTT.

Of note for this clonotype: A much more abundant neighbour one base away suggests this may be a read error. The genes are TRBV11-3 and TRBJ1-1; D gene uncertain. This CDR3 is built from 11 residues. Per the germline V gene, CDR1 is SGHNT and CDR2 is YENEEA. V lost 6 bases, J lost 10 bases, and 12 bases lay in between. Here the CDR3 reads CASSFGVGAFF. The CDR3 DNA reads TGTGCCAGCAGTTTTGGAGTTGGAGCTTTCTTT.

Details on this clonotype: At one of its ends the junction is not consistent with the germline gene, which may arise from a read error. This chain uses TRBV20-1 with TRBJ2-5; 7 nucleotides align to TRBD1. Germline values: CDR1 DFQATT, CDR2 SNEGSKA (reference sequence). The CDR3 sequence is 12 residues long. CDR3 coding DNA: TGTAGTGCGAAGCAGGGGGAAGAGACCCAGTACTTC. Residues: CSAKQGEETQYF.